The 5 T cell receptor beta chains below come from one sample, sequenced in a study of OX40 agonist ivuxolimab in advanced cancers. This table comes from immunoSEQ multiplex PCR, and its TCRdb copy is limited to in-frame clones, with some not included. The data contain roughly 72,000 clones, roughly 80% of them singletons. The specimen was CD4+ or CD8+ T cells sorted from blood, collected in a trial of the OX40 agonist ivuxolimab. These receptor sequences come from an adult with an advanced solid tumor such as melanoma, head and neck, liver or kidney cancer.

V is TRBV29-1 and J is TRBJ2-5; TRBD2 is a possible D gene (6 bases). Deletions cut 4 bases from V and 2 bases from J, with 11 bases between. This CDR3 spans 13 amino acids. Germline CDR1 and CDR2: SQVTM and ANQGSEA. The CDR3 here is CSVGGVGQETQYF. CDR3 in DNA: TGCAGCGTTGGGGGGGTGGGACAAGAGACCCAGTACTTC.

The chain joins TRBV7-3 to TRBJ2-7; D ambiguous. The germline V and J ends were trimmed by 5 bases and 1 base, with 9 bases remaining between them. This CDR3 is 13 amino acids long. CDR1 is SGHTA and CDR2 is FQGTGA in the germline V gene. In DNA, the CDR3 is TGTGCCAGCAGCCCAACACCGTCCTACGAGCAGTACTTC. Its protein product is CASSPTPSYEQYF.

The chain recombines TRBV11-1 with TRBJ2-7; no reliable D call. Germline CDR1 is SGHAT and CDR2 is FQDESV (reference sequence). V lost 1 base, J lost 2 bases, and 9 bases lay in between. The CDR3 is 14 amino acids. For the CDR3, the DNA is TGTGCCAGCAGCTTAGAAGGGAAGCCCTACGAGCAGTACTTC. Translation gives CASSLEGKPYEQYF. Full variable domain (missing parts from reference TRBV11-1 and TRBJ2-7): EAEVAQSPRYKITEKSQAVAFWCDPISGHATLYWYRQILGQGPELLVQFQDESVVDDSQLPKDRFSAERLKGVDSTLKIQPAELGDSAMYLCASSLEGKPYEQYFGPGTRLTVT.

The chain is built from TRBV18 and TRBJ1-1; 7 bases fit TRBD1. This CDR3 contains 15 residues. CDR1 is KGHSH and CDR2 is LQKENI in the germline V gene. Germline trimming cut 2 bases from V and 5 bases from J; bases unmatched to any gene: 8. CDR3 nucleotide sequence: TGTGCCAGCTCACCAGGCGACAGGGTGGAGACTGAAGCTTTCTTT. Amino acid sequence: CASSPGDRVETEAFF.

The chain has TRBV7-3 and TRBJ2-1, with 7 bases aligning to TRBD2. V was clipped by 2 bases and J by 3 bases; unmatched bases: 4. Germline loops: CDR1 SGHTA, CDR2 FQGTGA. The CDR3 totals 15 residues. CDR3 bases: TGTGCCAGCAGCTTACGGAGCGGGGACTACAATGAGCAGTTCTTC. Encoded protein: CASSLRSGDYNEQFF.